Described below is a single TCR beta chain sequence and its context. V lost 2 bases and J lost 0; bases outside the gene matches: 7. The CDR3 spans 19 residues. Germline-derived CDR1 and CDR2 are LNHNV and YYDKDF (reference sequence). This specimen comes from a study of shared clonotypes between healthy human individuals. Clones were read by immunoSEQ multiplex PCR, and TCRdb kept only the in-frame ones, dropping some. The sample records about 1.5 million clones, approximately 98% being singletons. What was sequenced was naive CD4+ T cells sorted from blood. Stated subset: CD45RA+ positively selected. This TCR came from a man between 25 and 39 years old in good health. The chain employs TRBV15 and TRBJ2-3; 14 bases are shared with TRBD2. CDR3 bases: TGTGCCACCAGCAGAAGGACTAGCGGGAGGCCAAAAAGCACAGATACGCAGTATTTT. Its translation is CATSRRTSGRPKSTDTQYF.